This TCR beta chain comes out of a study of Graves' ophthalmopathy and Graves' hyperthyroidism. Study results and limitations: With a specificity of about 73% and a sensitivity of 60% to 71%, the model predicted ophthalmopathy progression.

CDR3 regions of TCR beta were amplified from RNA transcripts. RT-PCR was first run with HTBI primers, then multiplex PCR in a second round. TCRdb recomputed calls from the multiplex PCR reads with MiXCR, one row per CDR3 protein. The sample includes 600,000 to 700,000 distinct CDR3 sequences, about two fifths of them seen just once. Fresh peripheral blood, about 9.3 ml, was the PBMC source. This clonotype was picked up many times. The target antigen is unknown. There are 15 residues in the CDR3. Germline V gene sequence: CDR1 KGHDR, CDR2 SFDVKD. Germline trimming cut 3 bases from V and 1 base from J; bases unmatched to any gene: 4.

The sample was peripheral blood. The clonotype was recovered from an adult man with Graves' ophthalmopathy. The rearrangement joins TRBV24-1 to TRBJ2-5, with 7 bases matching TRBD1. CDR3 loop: CATSDNRDSQETQYF. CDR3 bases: TGTGCCACCAGTGATAACCGGGACAGCCAAGAGACCCAGTACTTC.